A single sample is the source of the 25 T cell receptor beta chains below, sequenced in a study of post-analysis software for immune sequencing data. Study conclusions and caveats: With TRBV5-6, TRBV5-1 and TRBV20-1 included, roughly five TRBV segments were more frequent in patients than in controls.

The library was made from cDNA and included unique molecular identifiers. TCRdb used MiXCR to reprocess the PCR reads, holding one entry per CDR3 protein. The top ten hold about an eighth of the sample, which has over 300,000 distinct CDR3 sequences, around a third seen once. These receptors' antigens are unknown. Sample: blood. The receptors derive from a girl between 10 and 17 years old with multiple sclerosis.

The V call is TRBV7-8, the J call TRBJ2-2; perhaps TRBD1 as D (6 bases). V gave up 5 bases and J gave up 6 bases, with 22 bases separating them. The germline V gene encodes CDR1 SGHVS and CDR2 FQNEAQ. This CDR3 contains 17 residues. CDR3 in amino acids: CASSAVEGVPWSGELFF. The DNA of the CDR3 is TGTGCCAGCAGCGCGGTAGAGGGGGTCCCTTGGTCCGGGGAGCTGTTTTTT. Combining the CDR3 with reference TRBV7-8 and TRBJ2-2 gives the whole variable domain GAGVSQSPRYKVAKRGQDVALRCDPISGHVSLFWYQQALGQGPEFLTYFQNEAQLDKSGLPSDRFFAERPEGSVSTLKIQRTQQEDSAVYLCASSAVEGVPWSGELFFGEGSRLTVL.

V gene TRBV6-5 combines with J gene TRBJ1-6; the D gene is possibly TRBD1 (6 bases). This CDR3 has 15 residues. Germline V lookup: CDR1 MNHEY, CDR2 SVGAGI. With 0 bases removed from V and 8 bases from J, the gap between germline ends came to 11 bases. CDR3 sequence reads: CASSYSKQGYSPLHF. The CDR3, as DNA: TGTGCCAGCAGTTACTCGAAACAGGGTTATTCACCCCTCCACTTT.

This clonotype was detected a few times. V is TRBV5-1 and J is TRBJ1-2; no reliable D call. The germline gives CDR1 SGHRS, CDR2 YFSETQ. CDR3 length equals 15 residues. The V end was cut by 5 bases, the J end by 6 bases, with 20 bases between. The CDR3: CASSAQGRPPDGYTF. In nucleotides, the CDR3 is TGCGCCAGCAGTGCACAAGGGCGACCTCCGGATGGCTACACCTTC.

This chain links TRBV10-3 with TRBJ2-7, with D possibly TRBD1 on 6 matching bases. The CDR3 contains 14 residues. V was clipped by 6 bases and J by 0 bases, with 12 bases between them. Germline assignment: CDR1 ENHRY and CDR2 SYGVKD. The CDR3 region has the DNA TGTGCCATCAGCCCTGGGACATTCTCCTACGAGCAGTACTTC. Protein product: CAISPGTFSYEQYF.

This clonotype was seen only a few times. The V gene is TRBV11-1, the J gene TRBJ2-7, with TRBD2 matching over 8 bases. CDR1 SGHAT and CDR2 FQDESV come from the germline V gene (reference sequence). After removal of 0 bases from V and 2 bases from J, the junction contained 9 bases not matched to a gene. This CDR3 is 17 amino acids long. The CDR3 DNA reads TGTGCCAGCAGCTTAGCCTCTAGCGGGCCGGCTGCCTACGAGCAGTACTTC. As protein: CASSLASSGPAAYEQYF.

This clonotype has more than one count but fewer than ten. The chain is built from TRBV6-1 and TRBJ1-2, with a possible D match to TRBD1 (5 bases). The CDR3 length is 13 residues. CDR1 and CDR2 (germline): MNHNS, SASEGT. The V end was cut by 7 bases, the J end by 4 bases, with 13 bases between. The DNA for the CDR3 is TGTGCCAGCACCCTGGGGACTCTCTATGGCTACACCTTC. It translates to CASTLGTLYGYTF.

The chain employs TRBV20-1 and TRBJ1-4; 10 bases are shared with TRBD1. The trim removed 3 bases at V and 8 bases at J, leaving 6 bases unmatched. This CDR3 has 14 amino acids. The V gene's germline CDR1 is DFQATT and CDR2 SNEGSKA (reference sequence). The CDR3 nucleotides read TGCAGTGCTAGCCCCGGGACAGGGGACGAAAAACTGTTTTTT. Its translation is CSASPGTGDEKLFF.

This rearrangement joins TRBV6-7 to TRBJ2-1; D remains unclear. TRBV6-7 is an open reading frame, and its role is uncertain. This CDR3 spans 15 amino acids. Trimming left V 5 bases short and J 5 bases short, with 16 bases between. The CDR3 sequence: CASSPRAPANNEQFF. The CDR3 DNA sequence: TGTGCCAGCAGTCCCCGGGCACCTGCTAACAATGAGCAGTTCTTC.

This rearrangement joins TRBV12-3 or TRBV12-4 to TRBJ2-1, with a weak D call TRBD2 (6 bases). The CDR3 is 19 amino acids. V lost 4 bases to trimming and J lost 0 bases, with 22 bases between them. This chain's CDR3 is CASSSPPGLTPHSYNEQFF. In nucleotides, the CDR3 is TGTGCCAGCAGTTCCCCTCCGGGACTTACGCCCCACTCCTACAATGAGCAGTTCTTC.

V usage is TRBV5-1 and J usage is TRBJ2-7; TRBD2 matches 8 bases. V lost 4 bases to trimming and J lost 6 bases; unmatched junction nucleotides: 12. CDR1 and CDR2 (germline): SGHRS, YFSETQ. This CDR3 comprises 15 residues. The CDR3 region is CASSARQRGPGEQYF. CDR3 in DNA: TGCGCCAGCAGCGCCCGACAGCGGGGGCCGGGCGAGCAGTACTTC.

This clonotype has just a few counts. The chain carries TRBV30 and TRBJ2-5; D is uncertain. The V gene's germline CDR1 is GTSNPN and CDR2 SVGIG (reference sequence). V was trimmed by 0 bases and J by 2 bases, leaving 7 bases between them. The length of the CDR3 is 13 residues. The CDR3 sequence: CAWSVGRQETQYF. In DNA form, the CDR3 reads TGTGCCTGGAGTGTAGGAAGGCAAGAGACCCAGTACTTC.

In this sample, this clonotype turned up a few times. The genes are TRBV14 and TRBJ2-1; the D is unclear. This CDR3 comprises 8 residues. V shed 8 bases and J shed 12 bases, with 5 bases lying between them. CDR1 is SGHDN and CDR2 is FVKESK in the germline V gene. CDR3 in DNA: TGTGCCAGCCTAGGGCAGTTCTTC. Its protein product is CASLGQFF. Full variable domain (remainder filled in from reference TRBV14 and TRBJ2-1): EAGVTQFPSHSVIEKGQTVTLRCDPISGHDNLYWYRRVMGKEIKFLLHFVKESKQDESGMPNNRFLAERTGGTYSTLKVQPAELEDSGVYFCASLGQFFGPGTRLTVL.

J is TRBJ2-4 and V is TRBV21-1; the tabulated D call, TRBD1, remains unverified against the DNA. Matching the DNA end better, TRBJ2-7 makes the J call doubtful. TRBV21-1 is noted as a pseudogene. CDR3 size: 16 residues. The CDR3 DNA reads TGTGCCAGCAGCTTGGCGAGGGGGCGCAGCTCCTACGAGCAGTACTTC. Its protein is CASSLARGRSSYEQYF.

This clonotype turned up a few times. The chain uses TRBV6-5 and TRBJ2-3, with D tentatively TRBD1 or TRBD2 (5 bases each). Trimming cost V 5 bases and J 4 bases, with 10 bases left between them. The CDR3 consists of 13 residues. Per the germline V gene, CDR1 is MNHEY and CDR2 is SVGAGI. DNA of the CDR3: TGTGCCAGCAGTGGGACGGTTTCAGATACGCAGTATTTT. It codes for CASSGTVSDTQYF.

The table lists this clonotype with a few counts. The rearrangement uses TRBV12-3 or TRBV12-4 and TRBJ2-5; maybe TRBD1 (6 bases). This CDR3 contains 13 residues. V lost 1 base, J lost 11 bases, and 14 bases lay in between. The CDR3 coding sequence is TGTGCCAGCAGTTTAGGGGACACTTACGATCAGTACTTC. Translation: CASSLGDTYDQYF.

V and J are TRBV18 and TRBJ2-5, with D perhaps matching TRBD1 (6 bases). Germline CDR1 KGHSH, CDR2 LQKENI. CDR3 length: 14 amino acids. Trimming cost V 6 bases and J 3 bases, with 14 bases left between them. Written as DNA, the CDR3 is TGTGCCAGCTCCCCGGCGGACAGAGAAGAGACCCAGTACTTC. It codes for CASSPADREETQYF.

The table lists this clonotype with a few counts. This chain links TRBV5-5 with TRBJ2-1; D perhaps matches TRBD1 (6 bases). Germline loops: CDR1 SGHKS, CDR2 YYEKEE (reference sequence). V was clipped by 2 bases and J by 6 bases, with 18 bases between them. The CDR3 runs to 16 residues. The CDR3 nucleotides are TGTGCCAGCAGCTTCAGGGGCGCAAGGCGCGGCAATGAGCAGTTCTTC. Protein: CASSFRGARRGNEQFF.

This clonotype was seen repeatedly, ten times or more. CDR3 amino acids: CSAQRGPQETQYF. The CDR3, as DNA: TGCAGTGCTCAGAGGGGACCCCAAGAGACCCAGTACTTC. The chain joins TRBV20-1 to TRBJ2-5, with D tentatively TRBD1 or TRBD2 (5 bases each). The CDR3 sequence is 13 residues long. Germline V gene data show CDR1 as DFQATT and CDR2 as SNEGSKA (reference sequence). The V end lost 5 bases, the J end lost 1 base, and 11 bases lay between the germline ends.

The chain has TRBV20-1 and TRBJ1-2; perhaps TRBD1 as D (6 bases). V lost 7 bases and J lost 6, with 30 bases in between. Per germline, CDR1 DFQATT and CDR2 SNEGSKA (reference sequence). The CDR3 has 17 amino acids. The CDR3 sequence is CSGRNRDDPRMANGYTF. The CDR3, as DNA: TGCAGTGGGAGAAACAGGGATGATCCGCGGATGGCCAATGGCTACACCTTC.

The rearrangement joins TRBV6-6 to TRBJ1-4; D gene uncertain. This CDR3 comprises 13 residues. Deletions cut 7 bases from V and 0 bases from J, with 6 bases between. The V gene's germline CDR1 is MNHNY and CDR2 SVGAGI (reference sequence). The CDR3 DNA reads TGTGCCAGCATGCGATCAACTAATGAAAAACTGTTTTTT. This sequence encodes CASMRSTNEKLFF.

The V gene is TRBV19, the J gene TRBJ1-1, with 10 bases identical to TRBD1. The CDR3 runs 16 residues. CDR1 and CDR2 from the germline V gene are LNHDA and SQIVND (reference sequence). Trimming removed 4 bases from V and 2 bases from J; junction bases left unmatched: 7. The DNA for the CDR3 is TGTGCCAGTAGTACGGGGGGACAGGGGTTTAACACTGAAGCTTTCTTT. Its protein is CASSTGGQGFNTEAFF.

This clonotype was seen more than once but under ten times. The rearrangement uses TRBV4-3 and TRBJ2-2; possibly TRBD2 for D (6 bases). Germline V gives CDR1 LGHNA, CDR2 YSLEER. The V end was cut by 3 bases, the J end by 4 bases, with 9 bases between. CDR3 length: 14 amino acids. The CDR3 loop reads CASSQRGGTGELFF. For the CDR3, the DNA is TGCGCCAGCAGCCAGCGGGGCGGCACCGGGGAGCTGTTTTTT.

This clonotype was seen many times. The gene calls are TRBV7-2 and TRBJ2-1; D ambiguous. The ends were cut back, 0 bases at V and 12 bases at J, with 9 bases in the middle. CDR1 SGHTA and CDR2 FQGNSA come from the germline V gene. The CDR3 covers 12 residues. In DNA form, the CDR3 reads TGTGCCAGCAGCTTAGCTAGGGTGGTGCAGTTCTTC. Translation: CASSLARVVQFF.

As to this clonotype: A junction boundary mismatches the germline segment, possibly from a read error. The chain links TRBV9 to TRBJ1-2; no clear D. CDR3 length: 14 residues. Germline CDR1 SGDLS, CDR2 YYNGEE. CDR3 residues: CVSSVETRGYGYTF. CDR3 in DNA: TGTGTCAGCAGCGTAGAGACACGGGGCTATGGCTACACCTTC.

The chain has TRBV12-3 or TRBV12-4 and TRBJ1-1; D is undetermined. The CDR3 totals 13 residues. V lost 7 bases and J lost 4, with 13 bases in between. DNA for the CDR3: TGTGCCAGCAAAGTGGGAGGTGGCACTGAAGCTTTCTTT. It yields the protein CASKVGGGTEAFF.